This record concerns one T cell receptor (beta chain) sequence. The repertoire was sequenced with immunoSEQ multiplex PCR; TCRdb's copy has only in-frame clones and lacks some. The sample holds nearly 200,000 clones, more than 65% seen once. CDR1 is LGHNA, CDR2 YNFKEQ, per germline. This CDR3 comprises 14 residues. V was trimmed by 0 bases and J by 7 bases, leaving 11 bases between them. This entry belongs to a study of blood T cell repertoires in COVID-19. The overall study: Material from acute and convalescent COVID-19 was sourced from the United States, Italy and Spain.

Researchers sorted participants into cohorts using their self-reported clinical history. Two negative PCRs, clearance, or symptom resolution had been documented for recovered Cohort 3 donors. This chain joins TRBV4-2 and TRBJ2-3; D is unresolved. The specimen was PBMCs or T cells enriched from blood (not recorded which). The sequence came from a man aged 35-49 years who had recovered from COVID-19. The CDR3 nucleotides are TGTGCCAGCAGCCAAGAGAGTATCATCAATACGCAGTATTTT. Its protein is CASSQESIINTQYF.